This T cell receptor (beta chain) was found in a study of blood T cell repertoires in COVID-19. CDR3 size: 16 residues. V gave up 1 base and J gave up 4 bases, with 16 bases separating them. Germline V gene data show CDR1 as SEHNR and CDR2 as FQNEAQ (reference sequence). Per the original methods: Researchers report that nucleated cell counts were estimated from reference gene primer amplification. Data came from immunoSEQ multiplex PCR; TCRdb stores just in-frame clones and leaves some out. That table gives V, J and clone size, and the DNA gave D and trimming. The sample contains some 400,000 clones, roughly 89% of which appear only once.

The sequenced material came from PBMCs or T cells enriched from blood (not recorded which). V and J are TRBV7-9 and TRBJ1-2; D is uncertain. This TCR was sampled from a woman aged 25-40 years who had recovered from COVID-19. CDR3 amino acids: CASSLDGVAESYGYTF. DNA of the CDR3: TGTGCCAGCAGCTTAGACGGGGTCGCAGAGAGCTATGGCTACACCTTC.